The clone carrying this T cell receptor (beta chain) came up many times. This sample was taken from a study of T cells in Graves' hyperthyroidism and ophthalmopathy. The V gene's germline CDR1 is GTSNPN and CDR2 SVGIG (reference sequence). The ends were cut back, 1 base at V and 8 bases at J, with 11 bases in the middle. The CDR3 length is 12 residues. Authors of the study amplified TCR beta CDR3 regions from RNA transcripts. TCR CDR3 underwent first-round RT-PCR with the HTBI primer set. A single record per CDR3 protein comes from TCRdb applying MiXCR to the multiplex PCR reads. The table shows about 400,000 distinct CDR3 sequences, with 11% to 15% occurring only once.

The V and J genes are TRBV30 and TRBJ1-2; D remains unclear. The TCR comes from a man aged 50-59 years with Graves' ophthalmopathy. The sample taken for sequencing was blood. CDR3 sequence: CAWSAQSGGYTF. CDR3 DNA sequence: TGTGCCTGGAGTGCACAGTCCGGCGGCTACACCTTC.